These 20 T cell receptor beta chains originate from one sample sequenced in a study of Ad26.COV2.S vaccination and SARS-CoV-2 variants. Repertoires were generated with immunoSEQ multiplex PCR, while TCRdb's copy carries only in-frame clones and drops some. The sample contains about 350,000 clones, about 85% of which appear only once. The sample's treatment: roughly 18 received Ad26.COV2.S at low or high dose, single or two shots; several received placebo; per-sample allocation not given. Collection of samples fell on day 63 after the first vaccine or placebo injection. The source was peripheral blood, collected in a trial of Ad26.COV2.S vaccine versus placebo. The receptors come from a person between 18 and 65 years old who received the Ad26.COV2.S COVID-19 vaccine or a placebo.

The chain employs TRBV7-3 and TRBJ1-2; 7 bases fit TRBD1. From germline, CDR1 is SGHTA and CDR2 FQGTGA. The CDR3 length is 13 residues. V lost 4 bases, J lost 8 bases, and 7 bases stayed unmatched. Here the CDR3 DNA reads TGTGCCAGCAGCTCAGGACAGGAGTGGGGCTACACCTTC. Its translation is CASSSGQEWGYTF.

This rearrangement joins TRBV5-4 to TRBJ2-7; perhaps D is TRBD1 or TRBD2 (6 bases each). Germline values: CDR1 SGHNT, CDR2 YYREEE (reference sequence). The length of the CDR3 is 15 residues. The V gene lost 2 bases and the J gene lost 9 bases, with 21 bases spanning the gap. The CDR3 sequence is CASSFLPVGGSGQYF. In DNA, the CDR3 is TGTGCCAGCAGCTTTTTGCCCGTCGGGGGCTCTGGGCAGTACTTC.

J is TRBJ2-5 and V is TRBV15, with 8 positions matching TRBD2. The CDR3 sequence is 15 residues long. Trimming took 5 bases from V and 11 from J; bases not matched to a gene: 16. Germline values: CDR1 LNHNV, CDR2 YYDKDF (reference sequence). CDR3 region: CATSEDPGGGPGQYF. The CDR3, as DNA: TGTGCCACCAGCGAGGACCCCGGGGGGGGCCCGGGTCAGTACTTC.

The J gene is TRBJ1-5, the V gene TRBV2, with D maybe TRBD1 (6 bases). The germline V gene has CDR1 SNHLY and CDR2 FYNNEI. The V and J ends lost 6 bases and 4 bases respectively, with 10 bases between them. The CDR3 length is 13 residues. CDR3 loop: CASRGGQNQPQHF. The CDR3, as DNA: TGTGCCAGCAGGGGGGGGCAGAATCAGCCCCAGCATTTT.

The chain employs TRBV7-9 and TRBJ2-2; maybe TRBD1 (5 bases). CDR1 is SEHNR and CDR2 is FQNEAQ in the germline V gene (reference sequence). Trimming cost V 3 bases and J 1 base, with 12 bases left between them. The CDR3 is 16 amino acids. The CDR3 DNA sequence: TGTGCCAGCAGCTTCTCAGGGCGCATGAACACCGGGGAGCTGTTTTTT. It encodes CASSFSGRMNTGELFF.

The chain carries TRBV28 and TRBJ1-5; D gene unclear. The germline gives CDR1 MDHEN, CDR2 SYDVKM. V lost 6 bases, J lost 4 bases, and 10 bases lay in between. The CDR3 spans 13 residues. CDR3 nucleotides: TGTGCCAGCAGCCGCGGAAGTAATCAGCCCCAGCATTTT. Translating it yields CASSRGSNQPQHF.

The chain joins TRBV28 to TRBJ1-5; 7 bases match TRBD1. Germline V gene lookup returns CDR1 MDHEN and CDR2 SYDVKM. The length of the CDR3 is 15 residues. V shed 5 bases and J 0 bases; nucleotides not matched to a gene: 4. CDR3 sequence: CASSPGQISNQPQHF. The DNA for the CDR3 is TGTGCCAGCAGTCCGGGACAGATTAGCAATCAGCCCCAGCATTTT.

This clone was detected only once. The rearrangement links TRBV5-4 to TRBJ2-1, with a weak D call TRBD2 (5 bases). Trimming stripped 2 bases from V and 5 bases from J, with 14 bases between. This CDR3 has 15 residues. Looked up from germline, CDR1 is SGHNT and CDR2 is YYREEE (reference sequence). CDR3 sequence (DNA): TGTGCCAGCAGCTTTGAGGGAAGAACCCACAATGAGCAGTTCTTC. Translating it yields CASSFEGRTHNEQFF.

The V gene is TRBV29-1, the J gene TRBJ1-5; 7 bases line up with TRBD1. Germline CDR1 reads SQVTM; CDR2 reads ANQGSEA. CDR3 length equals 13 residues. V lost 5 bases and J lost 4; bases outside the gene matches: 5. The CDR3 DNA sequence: TGCAGCGTTCGAAGGGGACAGAATCAGCCCCAGCATTTT. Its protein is CSVRRGQNQPQHF.

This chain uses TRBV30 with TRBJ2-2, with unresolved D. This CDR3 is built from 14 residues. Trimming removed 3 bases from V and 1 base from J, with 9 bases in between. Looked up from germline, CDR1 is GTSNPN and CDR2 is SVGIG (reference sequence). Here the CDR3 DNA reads TGTGCCTGGAGAGTAATACGGAACACCGGGGAGCTGTTTTTT. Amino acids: CAWRVIRNTGELFF. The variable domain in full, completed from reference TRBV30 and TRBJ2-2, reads SQTIHQWPATLVQPVGSPLSLECTVEGTSNPNLYWYRQAAGRGLQLLFYSVGIGQISSEVPQNLSASRPQDRQFILSSKKLLLSDSGFYLCAWRVIRNTGELFFGEGSRLTVL.

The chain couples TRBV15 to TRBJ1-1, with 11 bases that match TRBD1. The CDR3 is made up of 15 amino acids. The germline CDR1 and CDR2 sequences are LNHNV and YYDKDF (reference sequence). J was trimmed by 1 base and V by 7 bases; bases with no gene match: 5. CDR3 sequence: CATNRDRGSNTEAFF. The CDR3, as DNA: TGTGCCACCAATAGGGACAGGGGGTCGAACACTGAAGCTTTCTTT.

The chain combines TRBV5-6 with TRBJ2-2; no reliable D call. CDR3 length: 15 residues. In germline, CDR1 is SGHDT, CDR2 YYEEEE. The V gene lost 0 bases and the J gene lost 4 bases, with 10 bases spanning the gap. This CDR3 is CASSLVGLGTGELFF. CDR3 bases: TGTGCCAGCAGCTTGGTAGGGCTTGGCACCGGGGAGCTGTTTTTT.

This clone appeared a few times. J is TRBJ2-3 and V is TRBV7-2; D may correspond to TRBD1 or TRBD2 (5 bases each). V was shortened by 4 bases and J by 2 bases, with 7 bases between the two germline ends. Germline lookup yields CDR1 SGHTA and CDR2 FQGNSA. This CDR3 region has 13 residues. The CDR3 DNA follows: TGTGCCAGCAGCTCGGGGCCCACAGATACGCAGTATTTT. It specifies CASSSGPTDTQYF. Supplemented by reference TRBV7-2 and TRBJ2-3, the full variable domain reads GAGVSQSPSNKVTEKGKDVELRCDPISGHTALYWYRQSLGQGLEFLIYFQGNSAPDKSGLPSDRFSAERTGGSVSTLTIQRTQQEDSAVYLCASSSGPTDTQYFGPGTRLTVL.

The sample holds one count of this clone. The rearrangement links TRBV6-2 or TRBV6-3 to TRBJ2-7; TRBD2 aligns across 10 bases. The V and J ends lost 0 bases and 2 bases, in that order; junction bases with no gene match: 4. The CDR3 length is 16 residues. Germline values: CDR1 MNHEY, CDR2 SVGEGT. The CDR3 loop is CASSYSSTSGAYEQYF. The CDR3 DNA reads TGTGCCAGCAGTTACTCGAGCACTAGCGGGGCCTACGAGCAGTACTTC.

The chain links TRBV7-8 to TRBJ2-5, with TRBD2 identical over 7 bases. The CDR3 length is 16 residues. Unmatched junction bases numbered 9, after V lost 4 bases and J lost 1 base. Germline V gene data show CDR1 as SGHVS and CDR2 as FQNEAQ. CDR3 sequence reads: CASSSRRLAVQETQYF. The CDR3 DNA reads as TGTGCCAGCAGCTCCCGGCGGCTAGCGGTCCAAGAGACCCAGTACTTC.

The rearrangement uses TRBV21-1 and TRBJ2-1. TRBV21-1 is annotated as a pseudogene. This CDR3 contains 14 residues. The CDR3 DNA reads TGTGCCAGCAGAAAGGAACCCCCCTACAATGAGCAGTTCTTC. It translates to CASRKEPPYNEQFF.

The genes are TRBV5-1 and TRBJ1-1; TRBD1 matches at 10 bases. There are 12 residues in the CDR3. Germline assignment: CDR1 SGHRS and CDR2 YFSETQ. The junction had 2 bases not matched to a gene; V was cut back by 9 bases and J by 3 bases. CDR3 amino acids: CATGTGDTEAFF. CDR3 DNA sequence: TGCGCCACCGGGACAGGGGACACTGAAGCTTTCTTT.

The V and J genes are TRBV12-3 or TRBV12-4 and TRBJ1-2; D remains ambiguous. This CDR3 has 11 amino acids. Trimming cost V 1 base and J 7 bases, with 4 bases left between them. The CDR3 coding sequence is TGTGCCAGCAGTTTAGTAGGTGGCTACACCTTC. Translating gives CASSLVGGYTF.

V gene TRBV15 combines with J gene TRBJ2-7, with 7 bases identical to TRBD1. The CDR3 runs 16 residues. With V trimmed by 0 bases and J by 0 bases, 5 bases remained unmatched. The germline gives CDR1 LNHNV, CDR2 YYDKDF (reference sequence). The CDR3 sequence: CATSRETGDSSYEQYF. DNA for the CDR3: TGTGCCACCAGCAGAGAAACAGGGGATAGCTCCTACGAGCAGTACTTC. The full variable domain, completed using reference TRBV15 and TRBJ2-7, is DAMVIQNPRYQVTQFGKPVTLSCSQTLNHNVMYWYQQKSSQAPKLLFHYYDKDFNNEADTPDNFQSRRPNTSFCFLDIRSPGLGDTAMYLCATSRETGDSSYEQYFGPGTRLTVT.

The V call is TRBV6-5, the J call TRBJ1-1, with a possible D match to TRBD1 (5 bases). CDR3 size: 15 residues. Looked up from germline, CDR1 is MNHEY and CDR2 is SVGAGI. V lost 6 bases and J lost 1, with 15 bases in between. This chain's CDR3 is CASRLLSGENTEAFF. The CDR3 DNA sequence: TGTGCCAGCAGGTTGTTATCGGGGGAGAACACTGAAGCTTTCTTT.